This TCR beta chain derives from a study of cytomegalovirus exposure and HLA in healthy donors. Study context: Earlier, 95 million to 120 million unique TCR beta sequences were recovered from 200 million or so T cells by an analysis.

PCR primers comprised 60 Vbeta and 13 Jbeta primers. Assay: immunoSEQ multiplex PCR; the TCRdb copy retains only in-frame clones and omits some. The sample contains 200,000 to 250,000 clones, approximately 88% of which appear only once. The germline V gene has CDR1 LNHDA and CDR2 SQIVND (reference sequence). The CDR3 loop spans 16 amino acids. V was pared by 3 bases and J by 0 bases, with 9 bases between. Study-wide points: A later analysis showed HLA-associated TCR beta chains outstripping equally common others in clonal expansion. With high specificity and sensitivity, the classifier reportedly diagnosed cytomegalovirus status. About 87% or about 30% of the time was how often most TCR beta V segments were productive, according to an earlier analysis.

With regard to this clone: Its antigen is not identified.

J is TRBJ2-6 and V is TRBV19, with D perhaps matching TRBD1 (5 bases). The sequencing sample was made of PBMCs. The clonotype originates from a boy aged 2-15 years in good health and CMV-seronegative. The CDR3 bases are TGTGCCAGTAGTATTATCAGGGCCTCTGGGGCCAACGTCCTGACTTTC. It yields the protein CASSIIRASGANVLTF.